The next 13 T cell receptor beta chains were all read from a single sample in a study of blood T cell repertoires in COVID-19. Only in-frame clones appear in the TCRdb table, and some are missing; sequencing was by immunoSEQ multiplex PCR. The sample includes more than 75,000 clones, around nine tenths of them seen just once. Sequenced input: peripheral blood. Source of these receptors: an elderly woman with acute or convalescent COVID-19.

The V and J genes are TRBV5-8 and TRBJ2-1, with 9 bases lining up with TRBD1. V shed 5 bases and J 7 bases; nucleotides not matched to a gene: 13. This CDR3 contains 16 residues. Per germline, CDR1 SGHTS and CDR2 YDEGEE. CDR3 amino acids: CASRPLRTGAGNEQFF. Here the CDR3 DNA reads TGTGCCAGCAGGCCCTTAAGGACAGGGGCGGGTAATGAGCAGTTCTTC. Filled out from reference TRBV5-8 and TRBJ2-1, the complete variable domain reads EAGVTQSPTHLIKTRGQQATLRCSPISGHTSVYWYQQALGLGLQFLLWYDEGEERNRGNFPPRFSGRQFPNYSSELNVNALELEDSALYLCASRPLRTGAGNEQFFGPGTRLTVL.

J is TRBJ2-7 and V is TRBV5-1; TRBD1 aligns across 9 bases. Germline-derived CDR1 and CDR2 are SGHRS and YFSETQ. Trimming took 4 bases from V and 5 from J; bases not matched to a gene: 13. The CDR3 runs to 16 residues. The CDR3 spells CASSRGRGQGIDEQYF. The CDR3 coding sequence is TGCGCCAGCAGCCGAGGTCGGGGACAGGGAATCGACGAGCAGTACTTC.

This clone was detected a few times. CDR3 loop: CASSRDGSTNTEAFF. CDR3 DNA sequence: TGCGCCAGCAGCCGGGACGGGAGTACGAACACTGAAGCTTTCTTT. This rearrangement joins TRBV5-1 to TRBJ1-1; possibly TRBD1 for D (5 bases). The length of the CDR3 is 15 residues. The germline CDR1 and CDR2 sequences are SGHRS and YFSETQ. Between the trimmed V and J ends, which lost 4 bases and 1 base, there was a span of 14 bases. The whole variable domain, remainder taken from reference TRBV5-1 and TRBJ1-1, is KAGVTQTPRYLIKTRGQQVTLSCSPISGHRSVSWYQQTPGQGLQFLFEYFSETQRNKGNFPGRFSGRQFSNSRSEMNVSTLELGDSALYLCASSRDGSTNTEAFFGQGTRLTVV.

The chain links TRBV19 to TRBJ2-1; weak D call: TRBD2 (5 bases). V was cut by 3 bases and J by 6 bases, with 12 bases left in between. This CDR3 contains 14 residues. The germline V gene encodes CDR1 LNHDA and CDR2 SQIVND (reference sequence). The CDR3 DNA follows: TGTGCCAGTAGTATTCAAGCGGCCGGCAATGAGCAGTTCTTC. Its protein product is CASSIQAAGNEQFF.

The CDR3, as DNA: TGTGCCAGCAGTACCCGGGAGGTGGGTGTTCAGCCCCAGCATTTT. This gives the protein CASSTREVGVQPQHF. This sequence joins TRBV6-5 and TRBJ1-5; D not certain. Germline V gives CDR1 MNHEY, CDR2 SVGAGI. V was trimmed by 5 bases and J by 6 bases, leaving 17 bases between them. This CDR3 is 15 amino acids long.

The rearrangement links TRBV7-9 to TRBJ1-5; possibly TRBD1 for D (5 bases). CDR3 length: 13 amino acids. Looked up from germline, CDR1 is SEHNR and CDR2 is FQNEAQ (reference sequence). The V end lost 1 base, the J end lost 4 bases, and 5 bases lay between the germline ends. The CDR3 nucleotides read TGTGCCAGCAGCTTAGGGACAAATCAGCCCCAGCATTTT. As protein: CASSLGTNQPQHF. The variable domain in full, with the rest retrieved from reference TRBV7-9 and TRBJ1-5, is DTGVSQNPRHKITKRGQNVTFRCDPISEHNRLYWYRQTLGQGPEFLTYFQNEAQLEKSRLLSDRFSAERPKGSFSTLEIQRTEQGDSAMYLCASSLGTNQPQHFGDGTRLSIL.

The CDR3 here is CARGTGWEKLFF. CDR3 sequence (DNA): TGTGCCAGAGGGACAGGGTGGGAAAAACTGTTTTTT. This chain links TRBV6-5 with TRBJ1-4; 9 nucleotides agree with TRBD1. V gave up 9 bases and J gave up 8 bases; unmatched junction bases: 4. The CDR3 length is 12 residues. CDR1 and CDR2 from the germline V gene are MNHEY and SVGAGI.

The CDR3 sequence: CASSFNTNNEQFF. In DNA, the CDR3 is TGCGCCAGCAGCTTTAACACAAACAATGAGCAGTTCTTC. The chain has TRBV5-1 and TRBJ2-1; D remains unclear. Trimming took off 2 bases at V and 5 bases at J, with 8 bases between the two ends. This CDR3 comprises 13 residues. CDR1 is SGHRS, CDR2 YFSETQ, per germline.

The V and J genes are TRBV6-2 or TRBV6-3 and TRBJ1-1; the match to TRBD1 covers 7 bases. Germline CDR1 and CDR2: MNHEY and SVGEGT. The CDR3 sequence is 15 residues long. V dropped 2 bases and J dropped 1; count of bases not matched to a gene: 4. CDR3 DNA sequence: TGTGCCAGCAGTTACCCCCACAGGGGGAACACTGAAGCTTTCTTT. This sequence encodes CASSYPHRGNTEAFF.

CDR3 protein: CASSPGLAGYEQYF. The DNA of the CDR3 is TGTGCCAGCTCACCGGGACTAGCGGGGTACGAGCAGTACTTC. The chain employs TRBV18 and TRBJ2-7; 13 nucleotides match TRBD2. Trimming took 3 bases from V and 4 from J; bases not matched to a gene: 0. Germline V lookup: CDR1 KGHSH, CDR2 LQKENI. The CDR3 has 14 amino acids.

This clone occurred once. CDR3 protein: CASAGDLAGPPTDTQYF. For the CDR3, the DNA is TGTGCCAGTGCGGGGGACCTAGCGGGTCCTCCCACAGATACGCAGTATTTT. This chain links TRBV14 with TRBJ2-3; TRBD2 agrees at 8 bases. Trimming cost V 9 bases and J 2 bases; bases outside gene matches: 16. The CDR3 runs to 17 residues. From germline, CDR1 is SGHDN and CDR2 FVKESK.

This chain connects TRBV12-5 to TRBJ2-6; 9 bases are a match to TRBD1. CDR1 is LGHNT, CDR2 FRNRAP, per germline. Trimming removed 6 bases from V and 3 bases from J; junction bases left unmatched: 6. The CDR3 is made up of 16 amino acids. CDR3 sequence: CASGPDRGVGANVLTF. As DNA, the CDR3 is TGTGCTAGTGGCCCCGACAGGGGGGTTGGGGCCAACGTCCTGACTTTC.

The genes are TRBV5-4 and TRBJ2-3, with D possibly matching TRBD1 (5 bases). V lost 0 bases and J 5 bases, leaving 16 bases between the germline ends. Germline CDR1 SGHNT, CDR2 YYREEE (reference sequence). CDR3 length: 16 residues. The CDR3 nucleotides are TGTGCCAGCAGCTTGGATCAGGGTAGGATGCTAGATACGCAGTATTTT. Translation: CASSLDQGRMLDTQYF.